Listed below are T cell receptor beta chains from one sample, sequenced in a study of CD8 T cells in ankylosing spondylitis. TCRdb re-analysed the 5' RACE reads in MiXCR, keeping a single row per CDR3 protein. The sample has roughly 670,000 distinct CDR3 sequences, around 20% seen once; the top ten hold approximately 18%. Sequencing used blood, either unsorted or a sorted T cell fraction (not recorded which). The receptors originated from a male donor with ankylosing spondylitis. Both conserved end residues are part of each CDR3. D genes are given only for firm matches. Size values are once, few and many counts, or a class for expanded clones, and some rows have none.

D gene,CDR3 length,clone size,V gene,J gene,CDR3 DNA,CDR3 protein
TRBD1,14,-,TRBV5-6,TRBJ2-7,TGTGCCAGCAGCCTGGGACAGAGATTCTACGAGCAGTACTTC,CASSLGQRFYEQYF
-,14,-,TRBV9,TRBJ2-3,TGTGCCAGCAGCGGAAGACTAAACACAGATACGCAGTATTTT,CASSGRLNTDTQYF
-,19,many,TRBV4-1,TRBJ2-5,TGCGCCAGCAGCCAAGATGGGCTGTCTCCCACGGACTTTCAAGAGACCCAGTACTTC,CASSQDGLSPTDFQETQYF
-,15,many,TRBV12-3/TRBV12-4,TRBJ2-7,TGTGCCAGCAGTTTAGGGGACTCTTCGAATTACGAGCAGTACTTC,CASSLGDSSNYEQYF
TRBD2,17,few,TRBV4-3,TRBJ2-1,TGCGCCAGCAGCCAAGATATAGCGGGAGCGCTTTACAATGAGCAGTTCTTC,CASSQDIAGALYNEQFF
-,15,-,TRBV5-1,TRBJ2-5,TGCGCCAGCACCCGGGACGGAGGGGGCCAAGAGACCCAGTACTTC,CASTRDGGGQETQYF
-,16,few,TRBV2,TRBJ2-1,TGTGCCAGCAGTGCCGACAGCCGATACTCCTACAATGAGCAGTTCTTC,CASSADSRYSYNEQFF
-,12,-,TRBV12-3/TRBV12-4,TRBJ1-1,TGTGCCAGCAGCTTGGGGTTTGTGTGGGCTTTCTTT,CASSLGFVWAFF
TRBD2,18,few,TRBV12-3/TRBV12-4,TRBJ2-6,TGTGCCAGCAGTTTAACCGGGTGGGGGGGAACTGGGGCCAACGTCCTGACTTTC,CASSLTGWGGTGANVLTF
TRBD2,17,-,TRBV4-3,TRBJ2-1,TGCGCCAGCAGCAAATTGTTAGCGGGAAAGCCTTACAATGAGCAGTTCTTC,CASSKLLAGKPYNEQFF
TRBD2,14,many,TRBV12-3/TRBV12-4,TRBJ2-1,TGTGCCAGCAGTTTCGCGGGGGGATACAATGAGCAGTTCTTC,CASSFAGGYNEQFF
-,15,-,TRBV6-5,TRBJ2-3,TGTGCCAGCAGTTATAGTGACTTCTTCACAGATACGCAGTATTTT,CASSYSDFFTDTQYF
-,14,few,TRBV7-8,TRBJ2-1,TGTGCCAGCAGCTTAGTCTACCGCGACAATGAGCAGTTCTTC,CASSLVYRDNEQFF
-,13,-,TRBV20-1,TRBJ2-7,TGCAGTGCTAGCCTGGCAGCCTACTACGAGCAGTACTTC,CSASLAAYYEQYF
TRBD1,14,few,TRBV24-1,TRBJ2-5,TGTGCCACCAGTGATCCGACAGGGGCGGAGACCCAGTACTTC,CATSDPTGAETQYF
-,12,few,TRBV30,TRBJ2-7,TGTGCCTGGAGTGATGACAGCCCCAAGCAGTACTTC,CAWSDDSPKQYF
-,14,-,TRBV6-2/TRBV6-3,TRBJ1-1,TGTGCCAGCAGACCGAACCACTGGGGCACTGAAGCTTTCTTT,CASRPNHWGTEAFF
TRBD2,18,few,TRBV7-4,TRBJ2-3,TGTGCCAGCAGCTTAGAGTATCTAGCGGGGGCCCGCACAGATACGCAGTATTTT,CASSLEYLAGARTDTQYF
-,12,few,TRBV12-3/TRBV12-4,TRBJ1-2,TGTGCCAGCAGTTTTTTCATGGCCGGCTACACCTTC,CASSFFMAGYTF
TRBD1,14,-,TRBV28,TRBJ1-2,TGTGCCAGCAGTTTCACCAGGGGGCCGGGTGGCTACACCTTC,CASSFTRGPGGYTF
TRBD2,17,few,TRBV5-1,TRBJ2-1,TGCGCCAGCAGCTTGAATAGCGGGAGGGAGATGAGTAATGAGCAGTTCTTC,CASSLNSGREMSNEQFF
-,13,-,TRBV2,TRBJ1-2,TGTGCCAGCACCCGGGGCATCACCTATGGCTACACCTTC,CASTRGITYGYTF
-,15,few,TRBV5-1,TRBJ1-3,TGCGCCAGCAGCTTGGGACACCTCTCTGGAAACACCATATATTTT,CASSLGHLSGNTIYF
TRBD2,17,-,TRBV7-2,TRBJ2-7,TGTGCCAGCAGCTTAGGGGGACTAGCGGGGGGGCCCTACGAGCAGTACTTC,CASSLGGLAGGPYEQYF
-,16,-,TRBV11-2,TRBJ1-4,TGTGCCAGCAGCCCCAAGACGGGCACAAATAATGAAAAACTGTTTTTT,CASSPKTGTNNEKLFF
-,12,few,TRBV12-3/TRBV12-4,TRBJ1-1,TGTGCCAGCAGTTTGTCTCCCACTGAAGCTTTCTTT,CASSLSPTEAFF
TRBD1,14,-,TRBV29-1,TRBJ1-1,TGCAGCGTTGGGGACAGGGGAGGGAACACTGAAGCTTTCTTT,CSVGDRGGNTEAFF
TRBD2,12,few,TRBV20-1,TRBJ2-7,TGCAGTGCACGGGGGGTCAACTACGAGCAGTACTTC,CSARGVNYEQYF
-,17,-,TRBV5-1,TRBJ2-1,TGCGCCAGCAGCTTGGATTTGAGAGCCAGCTCCTACAATGAACAGTTCTTC,CASSLDLRASSYNEQFF
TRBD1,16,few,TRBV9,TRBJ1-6,TGTGCCAGCAGCGTAGAAGCCAGGGGGGGAGATTCACCCCTCCACTTT,CASSVEARGGDSPLHF
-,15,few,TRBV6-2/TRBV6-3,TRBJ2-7,TGTGCCAGCAGTACGCCCGGGACACTCTCCTACGAGCAGTACTTC,CASSTPGTLSYEQYF
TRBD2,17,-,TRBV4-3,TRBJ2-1,TGCGCCAGCAGCCAGGAGGTCCCTAGCGGGAGGGGTGATGAGCAGTTCTTC,CASSQEVPSGRGDEQFF